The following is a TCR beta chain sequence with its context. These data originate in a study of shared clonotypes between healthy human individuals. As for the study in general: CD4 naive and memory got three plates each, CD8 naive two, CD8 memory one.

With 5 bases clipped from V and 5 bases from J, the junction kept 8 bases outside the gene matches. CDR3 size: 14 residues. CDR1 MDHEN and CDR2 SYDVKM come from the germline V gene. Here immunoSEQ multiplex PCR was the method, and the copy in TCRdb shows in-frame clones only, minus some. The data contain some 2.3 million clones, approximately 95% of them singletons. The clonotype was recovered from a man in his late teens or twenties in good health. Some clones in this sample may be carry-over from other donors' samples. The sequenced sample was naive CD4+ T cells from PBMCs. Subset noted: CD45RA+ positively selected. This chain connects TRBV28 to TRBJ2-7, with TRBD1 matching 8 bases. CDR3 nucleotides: TGTGCCAGCAGTGACACGCGGACAGGGAACGAGCAGTACTTC. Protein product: CASSDTRTGNEQYF.